Following are 5 T cell receptor beta chains from one sample sequenced in a study of shared clonotypes between healthy human individuals. Here immunoSEQ multiplex PCR was the method, and the copy in TCRdb shows in-frame clones only, minus some. Counted here are around 340,000 clones, 73% occurring once; the ten biggest clones make up 8.5% to 12%. Material: memory CD4+ T cells sorted from blood. Subset described: CD45RA-negative fraction. The receptor source for this set is a young man in good health.

The chain has TRBV2 and TRBJ1-3; D may be TRBD1 (5 bases). Germline V CDR1 and CDR2: SNHLY, FYNNEI. The CDR3 totals 16 residues. V lost 8 bases and J lost 4, with 21 bases in between. The CDR3 DNA is TGTGCCAGCGGGGGATGGGGAACCCGGCGAGGAAACACCATATATTTT. Translation gives CASGGWGTRRGNTIYF.

On this clone itself: Distinct nucleotide sequences in the sample also encode this CDR3. The rearrangement uses TRBV7-3 and TRBJ2-1; weak D call: TRBD2 (5 bases). Germline values: CDR1 SGHTA, CDR2 FQGTGA. The CDR3 is 12 residues long. Trimming shortened V by 1 base and J by 9 bases, and 7 bases separated the two germline ends. The CDR3 protein is CASSLSRGEQFF. The CDR3 DNA reads TGTGCCAGCAGCTTAAGCCGGGGTGAGCAGTTCTTC.

The rearrangement links TRBV5-1 to TRBJ2-5; TRBD1 might be the D (7 bases). The J call may be faulty, since TRBJ2-7 better matches the DNA end. There are 17 residues in the CDR3. Per the germline V gene, CDR1 is SGHRS and CDR2 is YFSETQ. DNA for the CDR3: TGCGCCAGCAGACGCCACCTAGAGACAGGGCGGGACTACGAGCAGTACTTC. Encoded protein: CASRRHLETGRDYEQYF.

V and J are TRBV6-4 and TRBJ2-1; TRBD2 aligns across 15 bases. Germline CDR1 reads MRHNA; CDR2 reads SNTAGT. CDR3 length: 16 residues. V gave up 7 bases and J gave up 7 bases; unmatched junction bases: 8. The CDR3 DNA follows: TGTGCCAGCAACCCTGGGACTAGCGGGAGGTTAAATGAGCAGTTCTTC. Its translation is CASNPGTSGRLNEQFF.

About this clone: With only one base between it and a far larger clone, this is likely a read error. The chain is built from TRBV5-6 and TRBJ2-5, with TRBD1 matching 7 bases. Looked up from germline, CDR1 is SGHDT and CDR2 is YYEEEE. Losses at the gene ends were 3 bases for V and 1 base for J; bases not matched to a gene: 0. The CDR3 is made up of 13 amino acids. The CDR3 here is CASSWDSQETQYF. The CDR3 nucleotides are TGTGCCAGCAGCTGGGACAGCCAAGAGACCCAGTACTTC.